There are a few counts of the clone carrying this T cell receptor (beta chain). The record originates from a study of patients and donors after allogeneic stem cell transplantation. The CDR3 consists of 14 residues. V lost 2 bases and J 5 bases, leaving 10 bases between the germline ends. The V gene's germline CDR1 is SGHAT and CDR2 FQNNGV. TCRdb itself ran the RT-PCR reads through MiXCR, one entry per CDR3 protein. The sample contains around 90,000 distinct CDR3 sequences, roughly 50% of which appear only once. This clonotype was sampled from a human donor who was either an allogeneic HSCT recipient or a stem cell or donor lymphocyte infusion donor (not recorded which). It is not recorded whose cells these are; they may come from a transplant donor. Sample: blood, either unsorted or a sorted T cell fraction (not recorded which). V usage is TRBV11-2 and J usage is TRBJ1-5; D is undetermined. As DNA, the CDR3 is TGTGCCAGCAGCTTAAGCGGTCGGTATCAGCCCCAGCATTTT. This gives the protein CASSLSGRYQPQHF. The entire variable domain, with the rest obtained from reference TRBV11-2 and TRBJ1-5, is as follows: EAGVAQSPRYKIIEKRQSVAFWCNPISGHATLYWYQQILGQGPKLLIQFQNNGVVDDSQLPKDRFSAERLKGVDSTLKIQPAKLEDSAVYLCASSLSGRYQPQHFGDGTRLSIL.